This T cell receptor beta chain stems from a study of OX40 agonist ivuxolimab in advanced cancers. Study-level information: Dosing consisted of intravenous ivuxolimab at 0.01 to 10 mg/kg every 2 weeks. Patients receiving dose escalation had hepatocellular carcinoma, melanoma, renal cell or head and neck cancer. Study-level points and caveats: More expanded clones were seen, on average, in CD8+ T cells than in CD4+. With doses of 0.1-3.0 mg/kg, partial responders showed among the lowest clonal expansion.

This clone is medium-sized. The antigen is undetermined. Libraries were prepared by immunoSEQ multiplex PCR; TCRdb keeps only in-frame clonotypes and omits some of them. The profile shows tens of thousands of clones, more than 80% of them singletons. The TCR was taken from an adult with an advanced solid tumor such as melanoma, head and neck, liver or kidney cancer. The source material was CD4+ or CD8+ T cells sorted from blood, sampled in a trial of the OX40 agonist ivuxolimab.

The CDR3 protein is CSALTSAYEQYF. The CDR3 nucleotides read TGCAGCGCTTTGACTAGCGCCTACGAGCAGTACTTC. The V and J genes are TRBV29-1 and TRBJ2-7, with TRBD2 matching 8 bases. J gave up 2 bases and V 7 bases, and 4 bases lay outside the gene matches. Per the germline V gene, CDR1 is SQVTM and CDR2 is ANQGSEA. This CDR3 spans 12 amino acids.